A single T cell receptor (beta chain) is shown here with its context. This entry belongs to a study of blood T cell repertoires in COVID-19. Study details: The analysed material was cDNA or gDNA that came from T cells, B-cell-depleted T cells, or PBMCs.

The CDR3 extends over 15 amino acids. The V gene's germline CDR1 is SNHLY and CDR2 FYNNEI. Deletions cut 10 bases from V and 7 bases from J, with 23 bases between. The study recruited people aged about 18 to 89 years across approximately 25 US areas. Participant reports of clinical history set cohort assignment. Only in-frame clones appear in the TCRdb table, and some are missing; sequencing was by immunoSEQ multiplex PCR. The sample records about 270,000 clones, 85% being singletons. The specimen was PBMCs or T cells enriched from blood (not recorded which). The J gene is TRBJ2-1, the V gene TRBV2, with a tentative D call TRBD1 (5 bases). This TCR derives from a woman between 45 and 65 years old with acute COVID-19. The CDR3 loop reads CAIYLTLKQANEQFF. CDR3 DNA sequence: TGTGCCATCTATCTAACTCTAAAACAGGCGAATGAGCAGTTCTTC.